This record covers a single T cell receptor beta chain. The length of the CDR3 is 16 residues. Germline lookup yields CDR1 SGHNT and CDR2 YENEEA. Trimming removed 5 bases from V and 5 bases from J; junction bases left unmatched: 9. Assay used: immunoSEQ multiplex PCR; TCRdb lists only in-frame clones, some missing. The table shows fewer than 400,000 clones, with 85% occurring only once. The data are from a study of Ad26.COV2.S vaccination and SARS-CoV-2 variants. The treatment is: approximately 18 received Ad26.COV2.S at low or high dose, single or two shots; 5 received placebo; per-sample allocation not given. Sampling took place 63 days after the first vaccine or placebo injection.

This clonotype originated in a person aged 18-60 years who received the Ad26.COV2.S COVID-19 vaccine or a placebo. The V call is TRBV11-3, the J call TRBJ2-2; 9 bases match TRBD1. Specimen: peripheral blood, collected in a trial of Ad26.COV2.S vaccine versus placebo. CDR3 DNA sequence: TGTGCCAGCAGCAGTGGGACAGGGACCCGTACCGGGGAGCTGTTTTTT. It specifies CASSSGTGTRTGELFF.